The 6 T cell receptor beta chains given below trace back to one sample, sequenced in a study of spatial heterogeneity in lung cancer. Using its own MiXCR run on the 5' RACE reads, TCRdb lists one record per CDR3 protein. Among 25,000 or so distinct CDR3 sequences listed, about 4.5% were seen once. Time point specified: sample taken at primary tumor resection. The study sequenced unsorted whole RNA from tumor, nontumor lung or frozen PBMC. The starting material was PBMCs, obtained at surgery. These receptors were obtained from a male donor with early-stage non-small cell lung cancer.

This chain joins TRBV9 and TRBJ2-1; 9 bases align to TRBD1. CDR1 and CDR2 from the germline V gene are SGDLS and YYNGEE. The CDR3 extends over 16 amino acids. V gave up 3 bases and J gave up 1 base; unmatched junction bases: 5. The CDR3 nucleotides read TGTGCCAGCAGCGCAGCCGGGACAGGGTCCTACAATGAGCAGTTCTTC. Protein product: CASSAAGTGSYNEQFF. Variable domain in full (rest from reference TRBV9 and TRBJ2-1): DSGVTQTPKHLITATGQRVTLRCSPRSGDLSVYWYQQSLDQGLQFLIQYYNGEERAKGNILERFSAQQFPDLHSELNLSSLELGDSALYFCASSAAGTGSYNEQFFGPGTRLTVL.

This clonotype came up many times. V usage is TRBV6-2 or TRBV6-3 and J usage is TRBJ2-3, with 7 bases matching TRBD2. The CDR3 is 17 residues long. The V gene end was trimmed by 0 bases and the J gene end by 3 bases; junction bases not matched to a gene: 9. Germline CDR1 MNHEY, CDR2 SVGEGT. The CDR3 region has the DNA TGTGCCAGCAGTTACTCGAGCAGTGTGGGGGGGACAGATACGCAGTATTTT. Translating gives CASSYSSSVGGTDTQYF.

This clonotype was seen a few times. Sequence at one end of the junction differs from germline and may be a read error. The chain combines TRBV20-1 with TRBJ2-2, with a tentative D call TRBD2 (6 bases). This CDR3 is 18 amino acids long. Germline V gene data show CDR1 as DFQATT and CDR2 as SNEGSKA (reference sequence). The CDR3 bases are TGCAGTGCTAGAGCAGGAGGGACCACATCCGCGAACACCGGGGAGCTTTTTTTT. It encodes CSARAGGTTSANTGELFF.

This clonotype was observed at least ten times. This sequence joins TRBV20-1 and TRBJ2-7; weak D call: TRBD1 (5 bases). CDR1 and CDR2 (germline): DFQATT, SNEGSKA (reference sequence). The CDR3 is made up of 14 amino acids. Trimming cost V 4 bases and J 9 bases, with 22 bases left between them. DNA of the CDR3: TGCAGTGCTACTGACCCAAGTGGGGCCACGGGGCAGTACTTC. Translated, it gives CSATDPSGATGQYF.

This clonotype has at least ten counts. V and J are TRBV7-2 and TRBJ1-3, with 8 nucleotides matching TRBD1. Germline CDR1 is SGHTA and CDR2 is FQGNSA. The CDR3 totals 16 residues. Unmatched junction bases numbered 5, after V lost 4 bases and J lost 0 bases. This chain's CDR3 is CASSSQQGGSGNTIYF. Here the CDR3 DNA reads TGTGCCAGCAGCTCTCAACAGGGGGGCTCTGGAAACACCATATATTTT.

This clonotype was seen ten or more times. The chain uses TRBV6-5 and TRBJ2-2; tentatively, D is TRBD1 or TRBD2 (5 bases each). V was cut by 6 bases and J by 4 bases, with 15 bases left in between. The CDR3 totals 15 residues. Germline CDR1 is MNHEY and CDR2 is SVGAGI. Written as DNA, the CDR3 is TGTGCCAGCAGCCATGGGGGAGTGTCCACCGGGGAGCTGTTTTTT. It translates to CASSHGGVSTGELFF.